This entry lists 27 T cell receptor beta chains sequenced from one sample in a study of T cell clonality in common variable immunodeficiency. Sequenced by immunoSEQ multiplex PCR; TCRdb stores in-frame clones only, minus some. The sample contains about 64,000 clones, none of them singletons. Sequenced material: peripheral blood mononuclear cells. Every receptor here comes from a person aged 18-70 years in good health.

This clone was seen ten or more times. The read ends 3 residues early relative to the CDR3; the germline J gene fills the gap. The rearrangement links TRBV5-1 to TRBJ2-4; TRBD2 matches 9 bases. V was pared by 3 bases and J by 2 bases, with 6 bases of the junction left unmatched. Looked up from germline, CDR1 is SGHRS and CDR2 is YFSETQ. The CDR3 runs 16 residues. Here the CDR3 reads CASSWTASGTKNIQYF. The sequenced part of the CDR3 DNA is TGCGCCAGCAGCTGGACGGCTAGCGGGACCAAAAACATT.

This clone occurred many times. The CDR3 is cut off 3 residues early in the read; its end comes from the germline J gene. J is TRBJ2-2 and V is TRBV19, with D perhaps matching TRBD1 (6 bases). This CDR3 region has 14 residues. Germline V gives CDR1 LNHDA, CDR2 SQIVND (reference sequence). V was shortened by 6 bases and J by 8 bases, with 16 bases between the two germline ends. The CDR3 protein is CASSRGTTRGELFF. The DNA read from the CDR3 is TGTGCCAGTAGCCGTGGGACAACGAGGGGGGAG.

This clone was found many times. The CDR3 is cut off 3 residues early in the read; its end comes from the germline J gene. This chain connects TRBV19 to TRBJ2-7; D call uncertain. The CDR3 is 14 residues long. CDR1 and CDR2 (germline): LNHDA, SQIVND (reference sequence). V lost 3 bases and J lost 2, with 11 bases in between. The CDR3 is CASSIRPGPYEQYF. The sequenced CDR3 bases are TGTGCCAGTAGTATTAGGCCGGGTCCCTACGAG.

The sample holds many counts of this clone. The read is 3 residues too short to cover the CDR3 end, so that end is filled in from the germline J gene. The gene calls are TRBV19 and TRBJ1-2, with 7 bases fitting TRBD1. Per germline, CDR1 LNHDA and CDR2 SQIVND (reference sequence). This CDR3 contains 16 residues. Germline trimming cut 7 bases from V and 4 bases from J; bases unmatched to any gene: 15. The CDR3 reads CASKGPLSTGSYGYTF. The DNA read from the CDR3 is TGTGCCAGTAAGGGCCCTCTCTCGACAGGGAGCTATGGC.

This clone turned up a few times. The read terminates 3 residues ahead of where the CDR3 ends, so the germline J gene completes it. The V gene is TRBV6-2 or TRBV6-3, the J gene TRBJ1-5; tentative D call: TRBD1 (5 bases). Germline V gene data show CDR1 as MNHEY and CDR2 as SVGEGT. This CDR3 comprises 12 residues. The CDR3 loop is CASSKQVPPQHF. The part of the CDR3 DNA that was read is TGTGCCAGCAGTAAACAGGTACCCCCC.

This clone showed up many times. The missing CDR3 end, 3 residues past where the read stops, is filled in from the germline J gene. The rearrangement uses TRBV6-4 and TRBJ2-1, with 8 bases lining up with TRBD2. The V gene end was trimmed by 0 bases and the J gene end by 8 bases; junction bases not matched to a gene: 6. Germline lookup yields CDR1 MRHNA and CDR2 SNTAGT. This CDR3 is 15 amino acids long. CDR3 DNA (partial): TGTGCCAGCAGTGACTCGTCGGGGGGGGGTGATGAG. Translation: CASSDSSGGGDE. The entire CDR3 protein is CASSDSSGGGDEQFF.

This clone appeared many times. The CDR3 region is CARRRDRDTEAFF. The covered CDR3 bases are TGTGCCCGAAGGAGGGACAGGGACACTGAA. The chain is built from TRBV2 and TRBJ1-1; 9 bases line up with TRBD1. The read comes to an end 3 residues before the CDR3 does, leaving the germline J gene to fill in the end. The CDR3 runs 13 residues. Germline CDR1 reads SNHLY; CDR2 reads FYNNEI. V lost 11 bases to trimming and J lost 3 bases; unmatched junction nucleotides: 7.

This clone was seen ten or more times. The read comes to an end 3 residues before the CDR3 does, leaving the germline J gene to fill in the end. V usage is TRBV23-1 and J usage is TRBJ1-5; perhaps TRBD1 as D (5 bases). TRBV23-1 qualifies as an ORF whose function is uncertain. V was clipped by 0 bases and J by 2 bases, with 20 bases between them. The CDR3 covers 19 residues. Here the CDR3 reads CASSQSTPPAGLGNQPQHF. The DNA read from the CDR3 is TGCGCCAGCAGTCAATCTACCCCCCCGGCAGGGCTCGGCAATCAGCCC.

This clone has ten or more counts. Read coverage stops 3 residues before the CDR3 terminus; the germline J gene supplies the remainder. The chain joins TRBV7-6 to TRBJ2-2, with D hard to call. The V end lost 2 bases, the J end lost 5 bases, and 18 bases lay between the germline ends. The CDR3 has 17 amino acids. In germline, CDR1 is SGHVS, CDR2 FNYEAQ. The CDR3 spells CASSLLEPFFGTGELFF. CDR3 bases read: TGTGCCAGCAGCTTATTAGAACCTTTCTTCGGGACCGGGGAG.

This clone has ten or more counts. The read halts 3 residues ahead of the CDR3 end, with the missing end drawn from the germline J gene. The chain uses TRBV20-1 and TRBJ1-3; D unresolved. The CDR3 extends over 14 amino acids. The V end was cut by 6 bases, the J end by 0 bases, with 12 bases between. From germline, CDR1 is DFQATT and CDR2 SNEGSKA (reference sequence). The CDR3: CSAPTVTSGNTIYF. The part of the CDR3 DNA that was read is TGCAGTGCCCCCACAGTGACCTCTGGAAACACC.

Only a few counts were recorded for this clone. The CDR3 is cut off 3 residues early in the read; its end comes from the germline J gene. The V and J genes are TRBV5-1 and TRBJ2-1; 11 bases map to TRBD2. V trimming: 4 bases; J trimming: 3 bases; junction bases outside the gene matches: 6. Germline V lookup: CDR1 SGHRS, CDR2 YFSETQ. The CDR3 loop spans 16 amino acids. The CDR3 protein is CASSRGLAGNYNEQFF. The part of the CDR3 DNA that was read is TGCGCCAGCAGCAGAGGACTAGCGGGTAACTACAATGAG.

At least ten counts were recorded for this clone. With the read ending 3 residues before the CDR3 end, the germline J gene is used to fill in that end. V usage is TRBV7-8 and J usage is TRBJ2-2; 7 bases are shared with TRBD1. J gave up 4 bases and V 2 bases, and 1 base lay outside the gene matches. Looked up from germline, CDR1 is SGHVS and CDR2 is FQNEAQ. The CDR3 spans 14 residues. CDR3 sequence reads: CASSLWTGTGELFF. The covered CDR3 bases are TGTGCCAGCAGCTTATGGACAGGCACCGGGGAG.

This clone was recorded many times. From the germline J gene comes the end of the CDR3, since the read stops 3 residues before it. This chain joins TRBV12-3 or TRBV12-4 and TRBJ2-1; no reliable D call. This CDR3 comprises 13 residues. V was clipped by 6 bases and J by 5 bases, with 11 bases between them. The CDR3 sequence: CASSFKADNEQFF. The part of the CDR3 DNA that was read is TGTGCCAGCAGCTTCAAGGCGGACAATGAG.

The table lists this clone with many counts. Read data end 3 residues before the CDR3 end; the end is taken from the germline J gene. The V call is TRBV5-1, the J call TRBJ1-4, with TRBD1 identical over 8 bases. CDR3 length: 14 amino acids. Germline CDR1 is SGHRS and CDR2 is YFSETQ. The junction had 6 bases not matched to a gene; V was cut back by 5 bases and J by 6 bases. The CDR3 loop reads CASRPGTGDEKLFF. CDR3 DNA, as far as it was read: TGCGCCAGCAGACCCGGGACAGGCGATGAAAAA.

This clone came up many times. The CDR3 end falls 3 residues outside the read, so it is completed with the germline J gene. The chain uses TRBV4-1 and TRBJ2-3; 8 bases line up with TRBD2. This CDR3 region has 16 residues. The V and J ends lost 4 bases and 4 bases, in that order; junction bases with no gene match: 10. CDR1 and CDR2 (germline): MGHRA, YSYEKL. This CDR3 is CASSPLPGLVPDTQYF. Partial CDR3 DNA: TGCGCCAGCAGCCCTCTCCCGGGACTAGTTCCAGATACG.

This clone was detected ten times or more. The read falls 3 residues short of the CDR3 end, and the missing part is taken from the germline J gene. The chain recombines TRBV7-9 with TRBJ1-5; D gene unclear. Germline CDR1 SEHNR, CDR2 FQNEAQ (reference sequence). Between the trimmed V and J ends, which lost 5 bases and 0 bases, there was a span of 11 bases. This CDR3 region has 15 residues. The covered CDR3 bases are TGTGCCAGCAGCCGATCGGGTGATAGCAATCAGCCC. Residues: CASSRSGDSNQP. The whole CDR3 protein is CASSRSGDSNQPQHF.

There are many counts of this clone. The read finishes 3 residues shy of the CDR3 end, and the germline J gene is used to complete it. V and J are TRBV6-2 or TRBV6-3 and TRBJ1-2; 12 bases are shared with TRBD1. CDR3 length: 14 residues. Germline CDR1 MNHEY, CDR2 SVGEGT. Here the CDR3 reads CASSPGQGAWGYTF. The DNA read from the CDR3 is TGTGCCAGCAGCCCGGGACAGGGGGCTTGGGGC.

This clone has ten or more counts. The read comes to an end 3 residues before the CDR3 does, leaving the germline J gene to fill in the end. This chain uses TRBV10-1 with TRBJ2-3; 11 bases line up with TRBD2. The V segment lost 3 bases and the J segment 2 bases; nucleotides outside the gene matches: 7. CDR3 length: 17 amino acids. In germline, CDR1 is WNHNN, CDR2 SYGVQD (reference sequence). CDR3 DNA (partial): TGCGCCAGCAGTGAAGGAATAGCGGGGGGGCACACAGATACG. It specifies CASSEGIAGGHTDT. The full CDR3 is CASSEGIAGGHTDTQYF.

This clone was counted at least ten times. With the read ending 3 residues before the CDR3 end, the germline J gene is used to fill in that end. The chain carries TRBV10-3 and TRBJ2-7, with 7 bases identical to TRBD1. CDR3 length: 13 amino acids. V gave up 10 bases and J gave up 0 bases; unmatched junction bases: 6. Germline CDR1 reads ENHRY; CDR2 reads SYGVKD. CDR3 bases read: TGTGCCACAAGGGGACAGCCCTCCTACGAG. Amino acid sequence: CATRGQPSYE. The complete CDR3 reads CATRGQPSYEQYF.

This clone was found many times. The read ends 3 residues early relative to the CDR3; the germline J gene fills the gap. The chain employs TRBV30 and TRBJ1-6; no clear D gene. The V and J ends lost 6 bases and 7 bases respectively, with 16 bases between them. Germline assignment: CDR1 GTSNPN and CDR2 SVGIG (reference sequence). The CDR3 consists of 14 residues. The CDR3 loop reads CACTPGHLNSPLHF. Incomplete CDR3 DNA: TGTGCCTGTACCCCGGGTCACCTAAATTCACCC.

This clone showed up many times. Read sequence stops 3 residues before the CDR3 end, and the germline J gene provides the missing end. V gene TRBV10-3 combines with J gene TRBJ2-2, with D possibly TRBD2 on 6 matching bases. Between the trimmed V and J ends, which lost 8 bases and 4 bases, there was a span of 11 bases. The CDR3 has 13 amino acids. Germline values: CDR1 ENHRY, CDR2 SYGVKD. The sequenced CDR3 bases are TGTGCCATCCCTCAGGGAGGCACCGGGGAG. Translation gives CAIPQGGTGE. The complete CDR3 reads CAIPQGGTGELFF.

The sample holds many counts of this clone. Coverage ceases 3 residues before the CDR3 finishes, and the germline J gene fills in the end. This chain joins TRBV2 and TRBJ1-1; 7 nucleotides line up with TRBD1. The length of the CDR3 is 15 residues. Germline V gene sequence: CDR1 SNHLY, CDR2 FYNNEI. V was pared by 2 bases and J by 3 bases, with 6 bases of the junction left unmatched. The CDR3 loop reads CASSEQGDRDTEAFF. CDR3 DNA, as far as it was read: TGTGCCAGCAGTGAACAGGGGGATAGGGACACTGAA.

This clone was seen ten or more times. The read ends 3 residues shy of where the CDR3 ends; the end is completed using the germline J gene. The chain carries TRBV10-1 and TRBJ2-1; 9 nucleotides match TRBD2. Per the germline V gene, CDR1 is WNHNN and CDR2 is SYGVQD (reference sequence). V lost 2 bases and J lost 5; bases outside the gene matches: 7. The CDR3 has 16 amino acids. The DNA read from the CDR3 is TGCGCCAGCAGTGAGGATCCTAGCGGGAACCACAATGAG. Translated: CASSEDPSGNHNE. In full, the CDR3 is CASSEDPSGNHNEQFF.

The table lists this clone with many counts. The CDR3 loop is CSARRNFWDKDGIQYF. The part of the CDR3 DNA that was read is TGCAGTGCTAGGCGGAACTTTTGGGACAAAGACGGCATT. The chain recombines TRBV20-1 with TRBJ2-4; possible D gene TRBD1, 6 bases. From the germline J gene comes the end of the CDR3, since the read stops 3 residues before it. With 3 bases removed from V and 9 bases from J, the gap between germline ends came to 24 bases. The CDR3 contains 16 residues. CDR1 is DFQATT, CDR2 SNEGSKA, per germline (reference sequence).

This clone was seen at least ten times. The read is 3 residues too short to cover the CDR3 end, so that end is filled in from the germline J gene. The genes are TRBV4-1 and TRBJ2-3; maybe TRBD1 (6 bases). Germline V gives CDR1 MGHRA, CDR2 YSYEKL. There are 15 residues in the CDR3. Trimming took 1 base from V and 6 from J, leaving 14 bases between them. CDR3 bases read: TGCGCCAGCAGCCAAGGACAGGACCTATGGGATACG. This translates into CASSQGQDLWDT. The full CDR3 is CASSQGQDLWDTQYF.

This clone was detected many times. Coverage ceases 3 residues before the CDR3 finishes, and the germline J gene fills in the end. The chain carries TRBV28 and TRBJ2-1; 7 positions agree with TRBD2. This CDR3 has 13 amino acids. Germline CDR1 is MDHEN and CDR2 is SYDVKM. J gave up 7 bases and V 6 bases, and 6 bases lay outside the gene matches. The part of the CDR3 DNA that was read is TGTGCCAGCAGCAGCGGGACTCAGAATGAG. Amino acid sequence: CASSSGTQNE. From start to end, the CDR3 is CASSSGTQNEQFF.

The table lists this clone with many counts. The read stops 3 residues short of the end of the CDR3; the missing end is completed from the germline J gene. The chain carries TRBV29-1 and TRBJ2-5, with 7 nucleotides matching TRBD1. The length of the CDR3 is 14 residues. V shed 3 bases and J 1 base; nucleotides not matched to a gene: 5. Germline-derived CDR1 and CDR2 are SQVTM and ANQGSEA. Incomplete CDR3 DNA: TGCAGCGTTGACCTCTGGGACAGCCAAGAGACC. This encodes CSVDLWDSQET. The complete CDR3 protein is CSVDLWDSQETQYF. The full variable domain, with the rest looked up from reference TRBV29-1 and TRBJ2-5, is SAVISQKPSRDICQRGTSLTIQCQVDSQVTMMFWYRQQPGQSLTLIATANQGSEATYESGFVIDKFPISRPNLTFSTLTVSNMSPEDSSIYLCSVDLWDSQETQYFGPGTRLLVL.